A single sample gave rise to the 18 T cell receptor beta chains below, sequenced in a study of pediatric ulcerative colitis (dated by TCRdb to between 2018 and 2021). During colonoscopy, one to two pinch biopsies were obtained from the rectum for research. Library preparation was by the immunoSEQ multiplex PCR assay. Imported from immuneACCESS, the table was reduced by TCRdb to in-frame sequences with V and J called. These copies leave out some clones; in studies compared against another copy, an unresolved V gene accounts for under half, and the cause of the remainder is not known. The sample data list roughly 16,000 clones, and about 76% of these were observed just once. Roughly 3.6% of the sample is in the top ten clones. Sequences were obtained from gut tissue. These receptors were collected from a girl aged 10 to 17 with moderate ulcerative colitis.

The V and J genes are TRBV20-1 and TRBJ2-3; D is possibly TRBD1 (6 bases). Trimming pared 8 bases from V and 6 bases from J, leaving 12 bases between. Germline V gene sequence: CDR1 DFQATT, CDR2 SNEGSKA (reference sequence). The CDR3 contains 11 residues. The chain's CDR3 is CSPGRGDTQYF. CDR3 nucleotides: TGCAGTCCTGGTAGGGGGGATACGCAGTATTTT.

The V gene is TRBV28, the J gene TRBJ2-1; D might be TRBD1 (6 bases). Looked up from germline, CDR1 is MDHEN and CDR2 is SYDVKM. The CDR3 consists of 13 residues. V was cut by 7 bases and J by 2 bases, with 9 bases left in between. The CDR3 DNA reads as TGTGCCAGCATAAGACAGGCCTACAATGAGCAGTTCTTC. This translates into CASIRQAYNEQFF.

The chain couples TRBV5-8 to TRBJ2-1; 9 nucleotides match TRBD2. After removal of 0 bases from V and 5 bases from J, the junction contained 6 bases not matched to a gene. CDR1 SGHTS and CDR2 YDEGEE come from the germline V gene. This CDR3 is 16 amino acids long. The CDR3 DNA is TGTGCCAGCAGCTTGGCCCCTAGCGGGGCCCACAATGAGCAGTTCTTC. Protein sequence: CASSLAPSGAHNEQFF.

CDR3 coding DNA: TGTGCCAGCAGTTCTCGGCTAGCTTACGAGCAGTACTTC. It yields the protein CASSSRLAYEQYF. This rearrangement joins TRBV6-6 to TRBJ2-7; possible D gene TRBD2, 5 bases. Germline CDR1 and CDR2: MNHNY and SVGAGI (reference sequence). With 4 bases removed from V and 4 bases from J, the gap between germline ends came to 11 bases. This CDR3 has 13 amino acids.

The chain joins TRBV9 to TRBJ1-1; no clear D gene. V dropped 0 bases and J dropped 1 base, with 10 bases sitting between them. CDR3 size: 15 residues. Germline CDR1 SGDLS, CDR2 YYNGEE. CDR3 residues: CASSVGVDKNTEAFF. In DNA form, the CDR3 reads TGTGCCAGCAGCGTAGGGGTCGACAAGAACACTGAAGCTTTCTTT.

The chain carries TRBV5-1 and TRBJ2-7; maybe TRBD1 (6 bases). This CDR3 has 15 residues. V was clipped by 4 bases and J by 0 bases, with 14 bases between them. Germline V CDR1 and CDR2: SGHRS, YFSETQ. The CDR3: CASSPGQSNSYEQYF. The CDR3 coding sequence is TGCGCCAGCAGCCCAGGACAGTCGAACTCCTACGAGCAGTACTTC.

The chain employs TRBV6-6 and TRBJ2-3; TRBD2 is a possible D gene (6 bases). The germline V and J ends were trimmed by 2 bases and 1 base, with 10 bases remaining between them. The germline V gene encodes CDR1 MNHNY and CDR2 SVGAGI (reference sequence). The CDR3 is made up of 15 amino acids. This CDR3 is CASSYTGTRTDTQYF. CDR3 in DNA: TGTGCCAGCAGTTACACGGGGACTCGCACAGATACGCAGTATTTT.

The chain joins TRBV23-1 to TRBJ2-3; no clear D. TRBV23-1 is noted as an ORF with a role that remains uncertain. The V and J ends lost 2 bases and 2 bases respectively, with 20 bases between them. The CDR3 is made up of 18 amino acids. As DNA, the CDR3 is TGCGCCAGCAGTCAAGGGAAAGTAGGGCACTTCATCACAGATACGCAGTATTTT. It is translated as CASSQGKVGHFITDTQYF.

CDR3 residues: CASRWMNTEAFF. The CDR3 DNA is TGTGCCAGTAGATGGATGAACACTGAAGCTTTCTTT. This chain connects TRBV19 to TRBJ1-1; D uncertain. Germline V CDR1 and CDR2: LNHDA, SQIVND (reference sequence). V was cut by 6 bases and J by 0 bases, with 5 bases left in between. The CDR3 has 12 amino acids.

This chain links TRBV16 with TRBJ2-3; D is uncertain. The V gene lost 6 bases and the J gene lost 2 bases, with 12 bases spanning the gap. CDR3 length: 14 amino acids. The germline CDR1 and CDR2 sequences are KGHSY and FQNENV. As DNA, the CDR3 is TGTGCCAGCAGTTCTTTGGGAACCACAGATACGCAGTATTTT. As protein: CASSSLGTTDTQYF.

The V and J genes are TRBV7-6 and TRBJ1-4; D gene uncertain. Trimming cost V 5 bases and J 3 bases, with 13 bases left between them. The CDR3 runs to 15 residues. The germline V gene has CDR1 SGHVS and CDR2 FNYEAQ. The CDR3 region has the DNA TGTGCCAGCAGCGCAGAGGGCATGGCTAATGAAAAACTGTTTTTT. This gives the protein CASSAEGMANEKLFF.

The CDR3 loop is CASSREGVYEQYF. The CDR3 DNA sequence: TGCGCCAGCAGTCGGGAAGGGGTCTACGAGCAGTACTTC. V and J are TRBV5-1 and TRBJ2-7; D tentatively fits TRBD1 or TRBD2 (5 bases each). Germline V gene data show CDR1 as SGHRS and CDR2 as YFSETQ. Between the trimmed V and J ends, which lost 5 bases and 3 bases, there was a span of 12 bases. CDR3 size: 13 residues.

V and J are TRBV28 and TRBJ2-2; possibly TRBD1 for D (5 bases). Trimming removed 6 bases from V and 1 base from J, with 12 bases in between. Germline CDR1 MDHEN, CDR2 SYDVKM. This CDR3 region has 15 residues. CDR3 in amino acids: CASSTYGQNTGELFF. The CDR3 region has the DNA TGTGCCAGCAGCACATACGGACAGAACACCGGGGAGCTGTTTTTT.

The CDR3 DNA sequence: TGTGCCAGCTCGCCGGGACAGGCGAACACCGGGGAGCTGTTTTTT. As protein: CASSPGQANTGELFF. The chain employs TRBV18 and TRBJ2-2, with 8 bases aligning to TRBD1. V shed 6 bases, J shed 0 bases, and the junction held 3 bases outside the gene matches. The CDR3 loop spans 15 amino acids. Germline V gene sequence: CDR1 KGHSH, CDR2 LQKENI.

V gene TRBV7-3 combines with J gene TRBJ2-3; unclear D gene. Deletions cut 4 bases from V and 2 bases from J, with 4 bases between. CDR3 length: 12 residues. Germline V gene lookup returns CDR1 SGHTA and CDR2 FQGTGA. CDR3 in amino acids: CASSSVTDTQYF. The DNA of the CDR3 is TGTGCCAGCAGCTCCGTCACAGATACGCAGTATTTT.

The CDR3 here is CASSSGTSSNEQFF. The DNA for the CDR3 is TGTGCCAGCAGCTCCGGGACTAGCTCCAATGAGCAGTTCTTC. The chain joins TRBV7-9 to TRBJ2-1; TRBD2 matches at 9 bases. Germline values: CDR1 SEHNR, CDR2 FQNEAQ (reference sequence). The CDR3 covers 14 residues. V lost 4 bases and J lost 6; bases outside the gene matches: 4.

This CDR3 reads CASTEYSNQPQHF. The CDR3 bases are TGTGCCAGTACGGAGTATAGCAATCAGCCCCAGCATTTT. This chain joins TRBV19 and TRBJ1-5; no reliable D call. V dropped 7 bases and J dropped 0 bases, with 7 bases sitting between them. The CDR3 totals 13 residues. CDR1 LNHDA and CDR2 SQIVND come from the germline V gene (reference sequence).

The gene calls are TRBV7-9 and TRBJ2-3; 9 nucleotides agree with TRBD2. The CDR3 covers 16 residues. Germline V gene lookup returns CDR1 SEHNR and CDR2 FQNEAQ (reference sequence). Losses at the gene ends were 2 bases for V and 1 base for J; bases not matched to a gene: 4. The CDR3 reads CASSLTAGGRTDTQYF. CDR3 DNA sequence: TGTGCCAGCAGCTTAACAGCGGGGGGACGCACAGATACGCAGTATTTT.